This TCR beta chain was captured by sequencing in a study of CD8 T cells in ankylosing spondylitis. Trimming stripped 1 base from V and 3 bases from J, with 13 bases between. The CDR3 runs 15 residues. Germline-derived CDR1 and CDR2 are SGDLS and YYNGEE. This clonotype appeared a few times. TCRdb passed the 5' RACE reads through MiXCR, listing each CDR3 protein once. The data contain 250,000 to 350,000 distinct CDR3 sequences, around 20% of them seen just once; the ten biggest clones take up about 8.2%. The specimen sequenced was blood, either unsorted or a sorted T cell fraction (not recorded which). The chain carries TRBV9 and TRBJ2-5; D uncertain. The TCR was taken from a male donor with ankylosing spondylitis or in good health (not recorded which). The CDR3 here is CASSVLGTEKETQYF. Written as DNA, the CDR3 is TGTGCCAGCAGCGTACTGGGAACAGAGAAAGAGACCCAGTACTTC.